The 27 T cell receptor beta chains below all came from one sample that was sequenced in a study of T cell responses to AZD1222 COVID-19 vaccine (dated by TCRdb to 2020 to 2023). The library was built by means of the immunoSEQ multiplex PCR assay. The table comes from immuneACCESS by way of TCRdb, which keeps in-frame sequences with V and J called. Part of the clones is missing from these tables; in studies checked, under half for an unresolved V gene and the rest for unknown reasons. This sample has 95,000 to 150,000 clones in its table, and about 90% of those were observed once. The top ten constitute approximately 1.5% of the sample. The meaning of the sample's time point label: baseline before first vaccination. Sequenced here: peripheral blood, sampled on day 0 of AZD1222 vaccination. The receptors shown here come from an adult in good health.

V usage is TRBV6-1 and J usage is TRBJ2-1, with D hard to call. This CDR3 is built from 16 residues. Looked up from germline, CDR1 is MNHNS and CDR2 is SASEGT. V lost 1 base, J lost 3 bases, and 13 bases lay in between. CDR3: CASSEEGRSYYNEQFF. The CDR3 DNA sequence: TGTGCCAGCAGTGAAGAGGGCAGGAGTTACTACAATGAGCAGTTCTTC.

The V call is TRBV10-3, the J call TRBJ1-1; 9 nucleotides align to TRBD1. The CDR3 is 15 amino acids. Per the germline V gene, CDR1 is ENHRY and CDR2 is SYGVKD. V shed 3 bases, J shed 4 bases, and the junction held 6 bases outside the gene matches. The CDR3, as DNA: TGTGCCATCAGTGATTCCGGGACAGGGCGCACTGAAGCTTTCTTT. Translated, it gives CAISDSGTGRTEAFF.

The gene calls are TRBV12-5 and TRBJ1-1, with 7 bases fitting TRBD1. CDR1 is LGHNT, CDR2 FRNRAP, per germline. Trimming cost V 4 bases and J 2 bases; bases outside gene matches: 10. This CDR3 comprises 16 residues. The CDR3 reads CASGSNGGTANTEAFF. Written as DNA, the CDR3 is TGTGCTAGTGGTTCAAATGGCGGGACAGCAAACACTGAAGCTTTCTTT.

The CDR3 here is CASSPDRDTEAFF. As DNA, the CDR3 is TGTGCCAGCTCACCCGACAGGGACACTGAAGCTTTCTTT. The rearrangement joins TRBV18 to TRBJ1-1; 7 bases map to TRBD1. Germline lookup yields CDR1 KGHSH and CDR2 LQKENI. J gave up 3 bases and V 3 bases, and 1 base lay outside the gene matches. This CDR3 is 13 amino acids long.

The chain joins TRBV7-9 to TRBJ1-1; possible D gene TRBD1, 5 bases. Germline values: CDR1 SEHNR, CDR2 FQNEAQ (reference sequence). V lost 0 bases and J 5 bases, leaving 7 bases between the germline ends. This CDR3 is built from 13 residues. CDR3 in amino acids: CASSLAGATEAFF. The CDR3 bases are TGTGCCAGCAGCTTAGCTGGGGCTACTGAAGCTTTCTTT.

The chain joins TRBV6-5 to TRBJ2-1; tentatively, D is TRBD1 (6 bases). CDR1 MNHEY and CDR2 SVGAGI come from the germline V gene. The V end was cut by 8 bases, the J end by 7 bases, with 18 bases between. The CDR3 runs 14 residues. In DNA, the CDR3 is TGTGCCAGCGTTCCCCCAGGGGAAAGGAATGAGCAGTTCTTC. Translating it yields CASVPPGERNEQFF.

The rearrangement links TRBV4-2 to TRBJ1-4; D perhaps matches TRBD1 (5 bases). CDR1 and CDR2 from the germline V gene are LGHNA and YNFKEQ. V was clipped by 0 bases and J by 5 bases, with 10 bases between them. CDR3 size: 15 residues. CDR3: CASSQDRGDNEKLFF. The CDR3 nucleotides are TGTGCCAGCAGCCAAGACAGAGGGGACAATGAAAAACTGTTTTTT.

This clone was seen more than once but under ten times. The chain is built from TRBV11-2 and TRBJ2-2; 7 positions match TRBD2. This CDR3 is 16 amino acids long. J lost 6 bases, V lost 0 bases, and 7 bases had no gene match. The germline V gene has CDR1 SGHAT and CDR2 FQNNGV. The DNA of the CDR3 is TGTGCCAGCAGCTTAGAAATCGGCGGGGGTCCCGGGGAGCTGTTTTTT. Translating it yields CASSLEIGGGPGELFF.

The chain is built from TRBV4-1 and TRBJ1-2; no firm D call. CDR1 is MGHRA, CDR2 YSYEKL, per germline. The CDR3 loop spans 15 amino acids. V lost 4 bases, J lost 2 bases, and 14 bases lay in between. The CDR3 protein is CASSLSRLVNYGYTF. CDR3 DNA: TGCGCCAGCAGCCTTAGTAGGTTAGTAAACTATGGCTACACCTTC.

The V call is TRBV4-1, the J call TRBJ1-2, with D unclear. V dropped 0 bases and J dropped 8 bases, with 16 bases sitting between them. The CDR3 spans 15 residues. Germline loops: CDR1 MGHRA, CDR2 YSYEKL. The chain's CDR3 is CASSQDSTLVIGYTF. CDR3 in DNA: TGCGCCAGCAGCCAAGACTCAACTTTAGTTATCGGCTACACCTTC.

The rearrangement links TRBV30 to TRBJ1-5, with a weak D call TRBD1 (6 bases). The V end lost 2 bases, the J end lost 4 bases, and 15 bases lay between the germline ends. CDR3 size: 15 residues. The germline CDR1 and CDR2 sequences are GTSNPN and SVGIG (reference sequence). CDR3 in amino acids: CAWSPGTHENQPQHF. CDR3 DNA: TGTGCCTGGAGTCCCGGGACACATGAAAATCAGCCCCAGCATTTT.

The chain links TRBV10-3 to TRBJ1-2; 9 bases are a match to TRBD1. Trimming at V came to 0 bases and at J to 1 base, leaving 6 bases not matched to a gene. CDR1 is ENHRY and CDR2 is SYGVKD in the germline V gene. This CDR3 has 17 residues. CDR3 region: CAISESQGTGFNYGYTF. CDR3 coding DNA: TGTGCCATCAGTGAGTCTCAGGGGACAGGGTTTAACTATGGCTACACCTTC.

The CDR3 is CASGLGQSLYNEQFF. DNA for the CDR3: TGTGCTAGTGGTTTGGGACAGAGCCTTTACAATGAGCAGTTCTTC. The V and J genes are TRBV12-5 and TRBJ2-1, with D possibly matching TRBD1 (5 bases). Germline CDR1 LGHNT, CDR2 FRNRAP. The ends were cut back, 1 base at V and 4 bases at J, with 11 bases in the middle. This CDR3 region has 15 residues. Based on the CDR3 plus reference TRBV12-5 and TRBJ2-1, the full variable domain is DARVTQTPRHKVTEMGQEVTMRCQPILGHNTVFWYRQTMMQGLELLAYFRNRAPLDDSGMPKDRFSAEMPDATLATLKIQPSEPRDSAVYFCASGLGQSLYNEQFFGPGTRLTVL.

This sequence joins TRBV11-1 and TRBJ2-7, with 8 bases matching TRBD1. Germline V gene data show CDR1 as SGHAT and CDR2 as FQDESV (reference sequence). V shed 6 bases and J 3 bases; nucleotides not matched to a gene: 10. This CDR3 is built from 15 residues. The CDR3 sequence: CASSARTGRVYEQYF. CDR3 nucleotide sequence: TGTGCCAGCAGTGCTCGGACAGGGAGAGTCTACGAGCAGTACTTC.

The J gene is TRBJ2-4, the V gene TRBV3-1 (or the pseudogene TRBV3-2); 8 bases fit TRBD1. The V gene end was trimmed by 6 bases and the J gene end by 3 bases; junction bases not matched to a gene: 7. The CDR3 has 15 amino acids. Per germline, CDR1 LGHDT and CDR2 YNNKEL (reference sequence). The CDR3 coding sequence is TGTGCCAGCAGGAGTACAGGGGGAGTCAAAAACATTCAGTACTTC. Encoded protein: CASRSTGGVKNIQYF.

The V gene is TRBV13, the J gene TRBJ2-1; TRBD1 aligns across 11 bases. CDR1 is PRHDT, CDR2 FYEKMQ, per germline (reference sequence). This CDR3 region has 16 residues. V shed 5 bases and J 6 bases; nucleotides not matched to a gene: 9. In nucleotides, the CDR3 is TGTGCCAGCAGCCTATCGGACAGGGGGCTAAGCAATGAGCAGTTCTTC. Its translation: CASSLSDRGLSNEQFF.

The chain links TRBV5-1 to TRBJ2-1; 10 bases line up with TRBD2. V was clipped by 3 bases and J by 5 bases; unmatched bases: 5. CDR1 is SGHRS, CDR2 YFSETQ, per germline. There are 15 residues in the CDR3. CDR3 DNA: TGCGCCAGCAGCTCAACTAGCGGGGCCAACAATGAGCAGTTCTTC. Protein sequence: CASSSTSGANNEQFF.

The chain couples TRBV10-1 to TRBJ1-2, with D possibly TRBD1 on 5 matching bases. V gave up 9 bases and J gave up 8 bases, with 19 bases separating them. The CDR3 extends over 13 amino acids. Germline loops: CDR1 WNHNN, CDR2 SYGVQD (reference sequence). This CDR3 reads CASWPGLLSGYTF. As DNA, the CDR3 is TGCGCCAGTTGGCCGGGACTCCTGTCCGGCTACACCTTC.

The rearrangement links TRBV5-4 to TRBJ2-2; the match to TRBD1 covers 8 bases. The CDR3 has 16 amino acids. The germline V gene has CDR1 SGHNT and CDR2 YYREEE (reference sequence). V trimming: 4 bases; J trimming: 4 bases; junction bases outside the gene matches: 9. The CDR3 here is CASSLPQQGVTGELFF. For the CDR3, the DNA is TGTGCCAGCAGCCTTCCCCAACAGGGGGTCACCGGGGAGCTGTTTTTT.

This clone was observed a single time. The V gene is TRBV5-4, the J gene TRBJ1-2; TRBD1 might be the D (5 bases). CDR3 length equals 13 residues. CDR1 is SGHNT and CDR2 is YYREEE in the germline V gene (reference sequence). V was trimmed by 0 bases and J by 8 bases, leaving 11 bases between them. The CDR3 DNA sequence: TGTGCCAGCAGCTTGGACCAGGGTGGGGGCTACACCTTC. It translates to CASSLDQGGGYTF. The whole variable domain, remainder taken from reference TRBV5-4 and TRBJ1-2, is ETGVTQSPTHLIKTRGQQVTLRCSSQSGHNTVSWYQQALGQGPQFIFQYYREEENGRGNFPPRFSGLQFPNYSSELNVNALELDDSALYLCASSLDQGGGYTFGSGTRLTVV.

This chain joins TRBV5-3 and TRBJ1-3; D is uncertain. TRBV5-3 falls under the ORF class, with uncertain function. With 4 bases removed from V and 2 bases from J, the gap between germline ends came to 7 bases. The CDR3 totals 13 residues. The DNA for the CDR3 is TGTGCCAGAAGCCCAGGCACTGGAAACACCATATATTTT. Residues: CARSPGTGNTIYF.

This clone was picked up one time. V is TRBV30 and J is TRBJ2-7; the D is unclear. This CDR3 has 13 residues. Germline V gene sequence: CDR1 GTSNPN, CDR2 SVGIG (reference sequence). Trimming removed 0 bases from V and 5 bases from J, with 11 bases in between. For the CDR3, the DNA is TGTGCCTGGAGTGTTAAGGGTAATCACGAGCAGTACTTC. It encodes CAWSVKGNHEQYF.

CDR3 bases: TGTGCCACTACGGTTGGTAACACTGGAAACACCATATATTTT. This encodes CATTVGNTGNTIYF. The chain joins TRBV7-9 to TRBJ1-3; D remains ambiguous. The germline V and J ends were trimmed by 10 bases and 2 bases, with 15 bases remaining between them. The length of the CDR3 is 14 residues. The V gene's germline CDR1 is SEHNR and CDR2 FQNEAQ (reference sequence).

The V gene is TRBV30, the J gene TRBJ2-1; D may be TRBD1 or TRBD2 (5 bases each). Looked up from germline, CDR1 is GTSNPN and CDR2 is SVGIG (reference sequence). V was pared by 2 bases and J by 7 bases, with 15 bases between. CDR3 size: 14 residues. Here the CDR3 DNA reads TGTGCCTGGAGTAGGTCTGGGGGTTGGAATGAGCAGTTCTTC. Translation gives CAWSRSGGWNEQFF.

The gene calls are TRBV5-4 and TRBJ2-5; the D gene is possibly TRBD2 (7 bases). V was cut by 4 bases and J by 5 bases, with 15 bases left in between. Germline lookup yields CDR1 SGHNT and CDR2 YYREEE (reference sequence). The CDR3 is made up of 14 amino acids. CDR3 DNA sequence: TGTGCCAGCAGCGGCGGACTAGGGGGGGAGACCCAGTACTTC. Translation gives CASSGGLGGETQYF. The complete variable domain, with remaining parts taken from reference TRBV5-4 and TRBJ2-5, reads ETGVTQSPTHLIKTRGQQVTLRCSSQSGHNTVSWYQQALGQGPQFIFQYYREEENGRGNFPPRFSGLQFPNYSSELNVNALELDDSALYLCASSGGLGGETQYFGPGTRLLVL.

The chain employs TRBV10-1 and TRBJ2-3; TRBD2 agrees at 8 bases. The CDR3 is 17 amino acids. Germline CDR1 is WNHNN and CDR2 is SYGVQD (reference sequence). V dropped 3 bases and J dropped 4; count of bases not matched to a gene: 12. The CDR3 region has the DNA TGCGCCAGCAGTGAAGGGAAGCGGGAGCTGGGGGCAGATACGCAGTATTTT. Amino acid sequence: CASSEGKRELGADTQYF.

The rearrangement joins TRBV6-6 to TRBJ1-5, with 9 nucleotides matching TRBD1. V shed 9 bases and J 4 bases; nucleotides not matched to a gene: 7. Per the germline V gene, CDR1 is MNHNY and CDR2 is SVGAGI (reference sequence). The CDR3 is 14 amino acids. CDR3 nucleotide sequence: TGTGCCAGTGGTACGGGACAGGGTAATCAGCCCCAGCATTTT. This codes for CASGTGQGNQPQHF.